A single sample gave rise to the 12 T cell receptor beta chains below, sequenced in a study of memory CD4+ T cells and cytomegalovirus serostatus. Single viable CD3+CD4+CD8-CD45RO+ cells were sorted as the memory CD4+ T cells. The table came from immunoSEQ multiplex PCR; TCRdb's copy has only in-frame clones and leaves some out. The profile shows about 61,000 clones, 80% to 85% of them singletons. Specimen: memory CD4+ T cells from blood. The receptors here all came from an adult in good health and CMV-seronegative.

The rearrangement uses TRBV11-2 and TRBJ1-5; 8 bases are a match to TRBD1. Germline CDR1 reads SGHAT; CDR2 reads FQNNGV. This CDR3 is 14 amino acids long. V was pared by 5 bases and J by 1 base, with 1 base of the junction left unmatched. The DNA for the CDR3 is TGTGCCAGCAGCAGGGACAGGAGCAATCAGCCCCAGCATTTT. Translating gives CASSRDRSNQPQHF.

This sequence joins TRBV18 and TRBJ2-5; weak D call: TRBD2 (6 bases). The CDR3 contains 13 residues. Looked up from germline, CDR1 is KGHSH and CDR2 is LQKENI. The germline V and J ends were trimmed by 8 bases and 5 bases, with 15 bases remaining between them. The CDR3 DNA follows: TGTGCCAGCGCGGCGGGAAGGATGGAGACCCAGTACTTC. Protein product: CASAAGRMETQYF.

This clone was counted a few times. This chain connects TRBV2 to TRBJ1-5, with a tentative D call TRBD1 (5 bases). Germline CDR1 reads SNHLY; CDR2 reads FYNNEI. The germline V and J ends were trimmed by 2 bases and 3 bases, with 11 bases remaining between them. This CDR3 is 15 amino acids long. Here the CDR3 reads CASSEMGRNNQPQHF. The CDR3 DNA reads as TGTGCCAGCAGTGAAATGGGACGGAACAATCAGCCCCAGCATTTT.

A single count supports this clone. The chain combines TRBV4-1 with TRBJ2-5; D possibly uses TRBD1 or TRBD2 (5 bases each). Matching the DNA end better, TRBJ2-7 makes the J call doubtful. The germline gives CDR1 MGHRA, CDR2 YSYEKL. This CDR3 region has 14 residues. DNA for the CDR3: TGCGCCAGCAGCCAAGGTCCAGGGACCCACGAGCAGTACTTC. Its translation is CASSQGPGTHEQYF.

The rearrangement links TRBV5-1 to TRBJ2-3, with TRBD1 as a possible D gene (6 bases). The germline V and J ends were trimmed by 0 bases and 4 bases, with 15 bases remaining between them. The CDR3 contains 16 residues. Per germline, CDR1 SGHRS and CDR2 YFSETQ. The CDR3 loop is CASSLEWTAGADTQYF. The CDR3 bases are TGCGCCAGCAGCTTGGAATGGACAGCTGGCGCAGATACGCAGTATTTT.

The chain links TRBV7-3 to TRBJ2-2; D not certain. The CDR3 length is 12 residues. V was clipped by 6 bases and J by 7 bases, with 9 bases between them. The germline V gene has CDR1 SGHTA and CDR2 FQGTGA. The CDR3 region is CASSGFGGELFF. CDR3 nucleotide sequence: TGTGCCAGCAGTGGCTTCGGCGGGGAGCTGTTTTTT.

This chain connects TRBV7-6 to TRBJ1-2; 7 nucleotides align to TRBD1. The J segment lost 2 bases and the V segment lost 5 bases, leaving 5 bases of the junction unmatched. Germline values: CDR1 SGHVS, CDR2 FNYEAQ. This CDR3 comprises 14 residues. CDR3 DNA: TGTGCCAGCAGCCCCACAGGGGAGAACTATGGCTACACCTTC. It is translated as CASSPTGENYGYTF.

The V call is TRBV5-5, the J call TRBJ2-1, with 7 nucleotides matching TRBD2. V dropped 0 bases and J dropped 6; count of bases not matched to a gene: 9. Germline lookup yields CDR1 SGHKS and CDR2 YYEKEE (reference sequence). The length of the CDR3 is 16 residues. In nucleotides, the CDR3 is TGTGCCAGCAGCTTGGGCCCCACTGGCGGGGGCAATGAGCAGTTCTTC. Encoded protein: CASSLGPTGGGNEQFF.

The rearrangement uses TRBV5-1 and TRBJ1-1, with a tentative D call TRBD1 (5 bases). V was pared by 2 bases and J by 1 base, with 6 bases between. The CDR3 is made up of 13 amino acids. Germline V gives CDR1 SGHRS, CDR2 YFSETQ. CDR3 sequence reads: CASSLQENTEAFF. The CDR3 DNA is TGCGCCAGCAGCTTACAGGAGAACACTGAAGCTTTCTTT.

The rearrangement links TRBV7-8 to TRBJ1-6; D is uncertain. CDR1 is SGHVS and CDR2 is FQNEAQ in the germline V gene. V lost 0 bases to trimming and J lost 7 bases, with 10 bases between them. The CDR3 covers 15 residues. The CDR3 DNA reads as TGTGCCAGCAGCTTAGCTGGGGATAGGAATTCACCCCTCCACTTT. It yields the protein CASSLAGDRNSPLHF.

CDR3 in amino acids: CSVAWGGYGYTF. The CDR3 DNA follows: TGCAGCGTTGCGTGGGGGGGATATGGCTACACCTTC. The chain employs TRBV29-1 and TRBJ1-2; D is perhaps TRBD1 (5 bases). Per germline, CDR1 SQVTM and CDR2 ANQGSEA. The CDR3 has 12 residues. V was shortened by 4 bases and J by 5 bases, with 11 bases between the two germline ends.

V usage is TRBV7-3 and J usage is TRBJ1-1; TRBD1 matches 7 bases. The germline gives CDR1 SGHTA, CDR2 FQGTGA. The V gene end was trimmed by 5 bases and the J gene end by 5 bases; junction bases not matched to a gene: 5. This CDR3 is 13 amino acids long. In DNA form, the CDR3 reads TGTGCCAGCAGCCCCCAGGGGGGGACTGAAGCTTTCTTT. This encodes CASSPQGGTEAFF.